These T cell receptor beta chains were read from a single sample in a study of blood T cell repertoires in COVID-19. Assay used: immunoSEQ multiplex PCR; TCRdb lists only in-frame clones, some missing. The table lists about 460,000 clones, more than 85% of them singletons. Sequenced material: PBMCs or T cells enriched from blood (not recorded which). The receptors were gathered from a woman aged 60-70 years who had recovered from COVID-19. The CDR3 runs from the conserved cysteine through the conserved F or W. Fields, in order: D gene, J gene, V gene, clone size, CDR3 DNA, CDR3 protein. A D gene is named only where the DNA matches it firmly. The size entry is marked missing in some rows and otherwise reads once, few, many or a size class.

>TRBD1|TRBJ1-2|TRBV5-4|-
TGTGCCAGCAGCCCCGACCAGGGGGCGGTTGGCTACACCTTC
CASSPDQGAVGYTF
>-|TRBJ1-5|TRBV30|-
TGTGCCTGGAGCCGGGGAAGCAATCAGCCCCAGCATTTT
CAWSRGSNQPQHF
>TRBD1|TRBJ2-2|TRBV7-9|-
TGTGCCAGCCGCAGGGACAGGGCCCGCACCGGGGAGCTGTTTTTT
CASRRDRARTGELFF
>-|TRBJ2-7|TRBV9|-
TGTGCCAGCAGTCGCGGCTCGGTGTACTTC
CASSRGSVYF
>TRBD1|TRBJ2-2|TRBV5-4|once
TGTGCCAGCAGCTTAGACAGGGTCACCGGGGAGCTGTTTTTT
CASSLDRVTGELFF
>TRBD1|TRBJ1-1|TRBV13|-
TGTGCCAGCAGCTTAAACCCCGGACAGGGGAACACTGAAGCTTTCTTT
CASSLNPGQGNTEAFF
>-|TRBJ1-5|TRBV5-5|-
TGTGCCAGCAGCCAGTTGGGGGGGAATCAGCCCCAGCATTTT
CASSQLGGNQPQHF
>-|TRBJ2-3|TRBV13|-
TGTGCCAGCAGCTTAGGCCGAGAAGATACGCAGTATTTT
CASSLGREDTQYF
>-|TRBJ1-2|TRBV2|-
TGTGCCAGCAGTGAATACGGCAGGGCCCGGGACTACTATGGCTACACCTTC
CASSEYGRARDYYGYTF
>TRBD2|TRBJ2-5|TRBV2|-
TGTGCCAGCACCCGGGGGGGCGAGGAGACCCAGTACTTC
CASTRGGEETQYF
>TRBD2|TRBJ2-1|TRBV11-2|-
TGTGCCAGCACCCAATACAGCGGGGGATACAATGAGCAGTTCTTC
CASTQYSGGYNEQFF
>-|TRBJ1-5|TRBV3-1/TRBV3-2|once
TGTGCCAGCAGCCAAGGCAGGGCGCAGCCCCAGCATTTT
CASSQGRAQPQHF
>-|TRBJ2-1|TRBV7-9|-
TGTGCCAGCAGCTTAGTTCCAGGATCTGAGCCAAATGAGCAGTTCTTC
CASSLVPGSEPNEQFF
>-|TRBJ1-1|TRBV3-1/TRBV3-2|-
TGTGCCAGCAGCCCCCCGGGGGGGAGGACTGAAGCTTTCTTT
CASSPPGGRTEAFF
>-|TRBJ2-3|TRBV5-1|-
TGCGCCAGCAGCTTGACCGGGTTCGGCACAGATACGCAGTATTTT
CASSLTGFGTDTQYF
>-|TRBJ1-1|TRBV30|-
TGTGCCTGGAGTGTACGAGGGCTGGGGGGCACTGAAGCTTTCTTT
CAWSVRGLGGTEAFF
>TRBD1|TRBJ2-7|TRBV6-5|-
TGTGCCAGCAGCGGAGGGACAGGGGGAAGGGAGCAGTACTTC
CASSGGTGGREQYF
>TRBD1|TRBJ2-7|TRBV6-5|-
TGTGCCACCTCAACCGGGACAGGCCTTTCCTACGAGCAGTACTTC
CATSTGTGLSYEQYF
>TRBD1|TRBJ2-2|TRBV7-9|-
TGTGCCAGCAGCTCCGCCCTCTCGCCGGACAGGGGGAACACCGGGGAGCTGTTTTTT
CASSSALSPDRGNTGELFF
>-|TRBJ1-4|TRBV29-1|-
TGCAGCGCCAAACCCGGGAACAATGAAAAACTGTTTTTT
CSAKPGNNEKLFF
>TRBD1|TRBJ1-1|TRBV6-5|-
TGTGCCAGCAGTTCCCTAAAGGGGGCTGTGACTGAAGCTTTCTTT
CASSSLKGAVTEAFF
>-|TRBJ1-1|TRBV6-5|few
TGTGCCAGCAGTAGAATATCAGGCGAAGCTTTCTTT
CASSRISGEAFF
>-|TRBJ1-6|TRBV2|-
TGTGCCAGCAAGCAGCTAGATAATTCACCCCTCCACTTT
CASKQLDNSPLHF
>TRBD1|TRBJ1-4|TRBV29-1|-
TGCAGCGTTGCCCTGCCCCACAGGGGGTGGGATGTAACTAATGAAAAACTGTTTTTT
CSVALPHRGWDVTNEKLFF
>-|TRBJ1-4|TRBV5-1|-
TGCGCCAGCAGCTTGGCCGGAGAAACAGGTGAAAAACTGTTTTTT
CASSLAGETGEKLFF
>TRBD1|TRBJ2-7|TRBV19|-
TGTGCCAGTTCAAGGGGGCATGGGACCTACGAGCAGTACTTC
CASSRGHGTYEQYF
>TRBD1|TRBJ1-6|TRBV2|-
TGTGCCAGCAGTGAAAGGCAGGGGGTTAATTCACCCCTCCACTTT
CASSERQGVNSPLHF
>TRBD1|TRBJ2-2|TRBV5-1|-
TGCGCCAGCAGGCAGGGGGCAGCGAACACCGGGGAGCTGTTTTTT
CASRQGAANTGELFF
>-|TRBJ1-5|TRBV29-1|-
TGCAGCGTTGCCACCGGGGGCAATCAGCCCCAGCATTTT
CSVATGGNQPQHF
>-|TRBJ1-6|TRBV12-3/TRBV12-4|-
TGTGCCAGCAGTCGACAGAATTCACCCCTCCACTTT
CASSRQNSPLHF
>-|TRBJ1-5|TRBV19|-
TGTGCCAGTAGTCGCGGCGGATGGAATCAGCCCCAGCATTTT
CASSRGGWNQPQHF
>-|TRBJ1-1|TRBV10-2|-
TGCGCCAGCACTACAGGGCTCACTGAAGCTTTCTTT
CASTTGLTEAFF
>TRBD1|TRBJ1-5|TRBV24-1|-
TGTGCCACCAGTGATTCAGGGGGTGGTCAGCCCCAGCATTTT
CATSDSGGGQPQHF
>TRBD1|TRBJ1-2|TRBV15|-
TGTGCCACCAGCAAGGACAGGGGGCTGAACTATGGCTACACCTTC
CATSKDRGLNYGYTF
>-|TRBJ2-2|TRBV5-5|-
TGTGCCAGCAGCTTGGGGACAGGGGCTAGCGGGCACACCGGGGAGCTGTTTTTT
CASSLGTGASGHTGELFF
>TRBD2|TRBJ2-3|TRBV9|-
TGTGCCAGCAGCGGGGGAGGGGAATATACGCAGTATTTT
CASSGGGEYTQYF
>-|TRBJ1-4|TRBV9|-
TGTGCCAGCAGCGTAGTGCCAGGGGTTAATGAAAAACTGTTTTTT
CASSVVPGVNEKLFF
>TRBD1|TRBJ1-3|TRBV12-3/TRBV12-4|-
TGTGCCAGCAGGGGACAGGGGGGAAACACCATATATTTT
CASRGQGGNTIYF
>-|TRBJ1-2|TRBV18|-
TGTGCCAGCTCGCCCATCGGGGTAGGAGACTATGGCTACACCTTC
CASSPIGVGDYGYTF
>TRBD2|TRBJ2-1|TRBV4-1|-
TGCGCCAGCAGCCAAGGTGGACTAGCGGGGGATGAGCAGTTCTTC
CASSQGGLAGDEQFF
>TRBD2|TRBJ2-7|TRBV6-5|-
TGTGCCAGCATTCCACCGGGAGGGGTCGAGCAGTACTTC
CASIPPGGVEQYF
>TRBD1|TRBJ1-3|TRBV18|few
TGTGCCAGCTCATCGGACAGGGGACCTGGAAACACCATATATTTT
CASSSDRGPGNTIYF
>TRBD1|TRBJ1-1|TRBV5-1|-
TGCGCCAGCGGGCAACAAGTACAGGGGACCACTGAAGCTTTCTTT
CASGQQVQGTTEAFF